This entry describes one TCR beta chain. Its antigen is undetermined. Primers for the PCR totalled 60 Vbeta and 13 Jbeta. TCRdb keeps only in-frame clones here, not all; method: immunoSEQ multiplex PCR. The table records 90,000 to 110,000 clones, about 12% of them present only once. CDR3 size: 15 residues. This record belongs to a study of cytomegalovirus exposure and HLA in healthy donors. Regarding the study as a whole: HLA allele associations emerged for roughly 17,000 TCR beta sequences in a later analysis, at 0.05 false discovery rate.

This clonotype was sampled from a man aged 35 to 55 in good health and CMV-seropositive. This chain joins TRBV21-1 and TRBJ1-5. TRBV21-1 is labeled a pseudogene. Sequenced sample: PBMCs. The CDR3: CASSKRTPSNQPQHF. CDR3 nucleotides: TGTGCCAGCAGCAAAAGGACTCCTAGCAATCAGCCCCAGCATTTT.